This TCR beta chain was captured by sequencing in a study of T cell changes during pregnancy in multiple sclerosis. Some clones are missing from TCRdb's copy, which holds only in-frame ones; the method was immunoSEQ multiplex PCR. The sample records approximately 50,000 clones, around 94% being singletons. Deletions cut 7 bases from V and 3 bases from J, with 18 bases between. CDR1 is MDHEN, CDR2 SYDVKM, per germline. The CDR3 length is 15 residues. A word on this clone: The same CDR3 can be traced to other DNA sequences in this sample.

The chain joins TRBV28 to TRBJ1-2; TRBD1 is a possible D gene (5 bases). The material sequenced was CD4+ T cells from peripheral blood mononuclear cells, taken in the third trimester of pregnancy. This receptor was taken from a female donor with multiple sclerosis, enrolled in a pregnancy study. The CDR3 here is CASTFPSGQYYGYTF. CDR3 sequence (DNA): TGTGCCAGCACCTTCCCATCAGGGCAGTACTATGGCTACACCTTC.